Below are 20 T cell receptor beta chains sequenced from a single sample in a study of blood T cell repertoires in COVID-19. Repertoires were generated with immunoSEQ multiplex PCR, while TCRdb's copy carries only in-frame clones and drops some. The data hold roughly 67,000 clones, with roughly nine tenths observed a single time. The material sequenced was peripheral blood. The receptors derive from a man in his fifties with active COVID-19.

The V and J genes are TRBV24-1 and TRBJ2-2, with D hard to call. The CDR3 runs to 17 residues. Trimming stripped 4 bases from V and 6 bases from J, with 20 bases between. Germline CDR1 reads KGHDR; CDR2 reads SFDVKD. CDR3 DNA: TGTGCCACCAGTGACTATGACGGATCCCTAGGTGCCGGGGAGCTGTTTTTT. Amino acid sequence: CATSDYDGSLGAGELFF.

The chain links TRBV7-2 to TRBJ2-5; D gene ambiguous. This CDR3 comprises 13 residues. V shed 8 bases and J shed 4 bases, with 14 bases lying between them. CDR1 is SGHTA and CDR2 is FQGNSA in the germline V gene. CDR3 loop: CASSRRRGETQYF. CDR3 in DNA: TGTGCCAGCTCCCGGCGGCGCGGAGAGACCCAGTACTTC. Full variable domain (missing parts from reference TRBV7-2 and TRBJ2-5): GAGVSQSPSNKVTEKGKDVELRCDPISGHTALYWYRQSLGQGLEFLIYFQGNSAPDKSGLPSDRFSAERTGGSVSTLTIQRTQQEDSAVYLCASSRRRGETQYFGPGTRLLVL.

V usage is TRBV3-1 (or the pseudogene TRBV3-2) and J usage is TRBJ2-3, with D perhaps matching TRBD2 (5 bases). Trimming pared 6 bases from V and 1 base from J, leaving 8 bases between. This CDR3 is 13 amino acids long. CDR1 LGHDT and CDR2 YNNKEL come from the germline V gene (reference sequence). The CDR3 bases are TGTGCCAGCAGTTTTAGCGGCACAGATACGCAGTATTTT. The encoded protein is CASSFSGTDTQYF.

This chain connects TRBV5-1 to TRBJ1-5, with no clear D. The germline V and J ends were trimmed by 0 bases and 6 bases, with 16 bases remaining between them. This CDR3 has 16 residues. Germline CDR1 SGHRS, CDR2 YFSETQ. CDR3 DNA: TGCGCCAGCAGCTTGGGAATTTCCGGCGGTGGTCAGCCCCAGCATTTT. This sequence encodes CASSLGISGGGQPQHF.

CDR3 sequence reads: CASSEGGEGNTEAFF. In nucleotides, the CDR3 is TGTGCCAGCAGCGAAGGAGGGGAAGGGAACACTGAAGCTTTCTTT. The rearrangement uses TRBV7-6 and TRBJ1-1, with D perhaps matching TRBD1 (5 bases). V was pared by 5 bases and J by 1 base, with 14 bases between. CDR3 length: 15 amino acids. CDR1 is SGHVS, CDR2 FNYEAQ, per germline.

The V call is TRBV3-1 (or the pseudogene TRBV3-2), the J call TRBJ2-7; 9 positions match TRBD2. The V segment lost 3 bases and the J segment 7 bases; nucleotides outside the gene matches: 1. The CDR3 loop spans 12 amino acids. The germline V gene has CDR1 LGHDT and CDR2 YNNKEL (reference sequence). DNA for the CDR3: TGTGCCAGCAGCCATGCGGGGGGGGAGCAGTACTTC. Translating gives CASSHAGGEQYF.

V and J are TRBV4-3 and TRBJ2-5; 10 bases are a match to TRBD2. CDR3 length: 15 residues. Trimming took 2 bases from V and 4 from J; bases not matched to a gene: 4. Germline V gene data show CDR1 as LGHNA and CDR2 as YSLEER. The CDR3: CASSQTTSGAETQYF. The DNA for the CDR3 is TGCGCCAGCAGCCAAACTACTAGCGGGGCAGAGACCCAGTACTTC.

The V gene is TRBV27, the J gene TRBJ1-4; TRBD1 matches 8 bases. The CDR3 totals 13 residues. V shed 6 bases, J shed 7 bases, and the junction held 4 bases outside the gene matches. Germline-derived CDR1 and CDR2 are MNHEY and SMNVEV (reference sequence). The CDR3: CASSRTGFEKLFF. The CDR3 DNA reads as TGTGCCAGCAGCAGGACAGGGTTTGAAAAACTGTTTTTT.

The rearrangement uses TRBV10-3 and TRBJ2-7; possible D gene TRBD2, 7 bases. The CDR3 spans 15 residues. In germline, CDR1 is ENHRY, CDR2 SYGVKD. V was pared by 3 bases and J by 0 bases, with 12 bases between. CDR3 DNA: TGTGCCATCAGTGATATGGGGGGGCTCTCCTACGAGCAGTACTTC. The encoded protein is CAISDMGGLSYEQYF.

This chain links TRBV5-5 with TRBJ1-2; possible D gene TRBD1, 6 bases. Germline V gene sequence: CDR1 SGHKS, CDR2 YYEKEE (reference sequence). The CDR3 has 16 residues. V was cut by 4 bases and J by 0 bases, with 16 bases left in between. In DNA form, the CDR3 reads TGTGCCAGCAGCCCGATTTACTGGACAGCTAACTATGGCTACACCTTC. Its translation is CASSPIYWTANYGYTF.

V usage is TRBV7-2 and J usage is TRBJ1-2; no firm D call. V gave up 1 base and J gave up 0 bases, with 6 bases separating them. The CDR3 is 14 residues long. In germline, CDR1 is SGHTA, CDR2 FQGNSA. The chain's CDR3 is CASSLGLANYGYTF. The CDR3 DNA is TGTGCCAGCAGCTTAGGACTAGCTAACTATGGCTACACCTTC.

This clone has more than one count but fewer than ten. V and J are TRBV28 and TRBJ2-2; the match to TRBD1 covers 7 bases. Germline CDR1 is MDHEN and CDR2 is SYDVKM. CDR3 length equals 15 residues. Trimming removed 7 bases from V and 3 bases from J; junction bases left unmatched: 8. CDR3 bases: TGTGCCAGCATCTCCGGGACAGCTGACACCGGGGAGCTGTTTTTT. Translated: CASISGTADTGELFF.

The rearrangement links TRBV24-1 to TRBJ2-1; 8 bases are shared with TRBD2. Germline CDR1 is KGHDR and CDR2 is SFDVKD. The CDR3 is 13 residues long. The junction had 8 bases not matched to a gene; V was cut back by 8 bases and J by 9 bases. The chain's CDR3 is CATTRGGDGEQFF. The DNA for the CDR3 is TGTGCCACCACACGGGGGGGGGACGGTGAGCAGTTCTTC.

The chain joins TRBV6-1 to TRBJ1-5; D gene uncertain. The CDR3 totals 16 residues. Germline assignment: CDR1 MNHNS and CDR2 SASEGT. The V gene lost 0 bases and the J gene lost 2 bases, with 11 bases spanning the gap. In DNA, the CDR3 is TGTGCCAGCAGTGAAGCAGAGGGCATGGGCAATCAGCCCCAGCATTTT. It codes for CASSEAEGMGNQPQHF.

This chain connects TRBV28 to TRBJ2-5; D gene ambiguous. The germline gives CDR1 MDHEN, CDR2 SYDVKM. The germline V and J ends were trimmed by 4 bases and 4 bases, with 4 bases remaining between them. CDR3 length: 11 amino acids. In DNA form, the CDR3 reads TGTGCCAGCAGTTCTCCAGAGACCCAGTACTTC. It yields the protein CASSSPETQYF.

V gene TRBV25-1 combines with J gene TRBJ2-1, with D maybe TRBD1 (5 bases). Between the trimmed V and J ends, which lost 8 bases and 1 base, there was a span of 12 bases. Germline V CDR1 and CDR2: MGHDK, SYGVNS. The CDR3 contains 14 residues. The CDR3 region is CASQGARSYNEQFF. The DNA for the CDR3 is TGTGCCAGCCAAGGGGCAAGGTCCTACAATGAGCAGTTCTTC.

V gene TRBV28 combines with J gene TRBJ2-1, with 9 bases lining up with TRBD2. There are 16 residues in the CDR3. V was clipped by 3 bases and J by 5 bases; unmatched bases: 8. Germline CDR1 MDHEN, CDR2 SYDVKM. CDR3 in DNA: TGTGCCAGCAGTTTCCCCATAGCGGGAGCAAACAATGAGCAGTTCTTC. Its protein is CASSFPIAGANNEQFF.

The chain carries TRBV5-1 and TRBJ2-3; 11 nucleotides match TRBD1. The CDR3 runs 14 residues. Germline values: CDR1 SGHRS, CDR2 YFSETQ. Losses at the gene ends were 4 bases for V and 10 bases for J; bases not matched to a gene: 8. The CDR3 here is CASSPGTGGVAQYF. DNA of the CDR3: TGCGCCAGCAGCCCCGGGACAGGGGGTGTCGCGCAGTATTTT.

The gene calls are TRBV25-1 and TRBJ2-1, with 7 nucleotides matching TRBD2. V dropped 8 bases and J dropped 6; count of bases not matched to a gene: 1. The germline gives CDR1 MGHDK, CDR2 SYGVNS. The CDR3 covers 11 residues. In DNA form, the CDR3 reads TGTGCCAGCGGACTAGTCAATGAGCAGTTCTTC. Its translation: CASGLVNEQFF.

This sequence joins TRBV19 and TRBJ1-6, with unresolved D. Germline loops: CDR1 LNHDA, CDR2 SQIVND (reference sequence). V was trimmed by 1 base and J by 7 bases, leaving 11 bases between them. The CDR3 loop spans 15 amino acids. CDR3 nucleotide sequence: TGTGCCAGTAGTATAGGAGGGATCTGGAATTCACCCCTCCACTTT. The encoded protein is CASSIGGIWNSPLHF.